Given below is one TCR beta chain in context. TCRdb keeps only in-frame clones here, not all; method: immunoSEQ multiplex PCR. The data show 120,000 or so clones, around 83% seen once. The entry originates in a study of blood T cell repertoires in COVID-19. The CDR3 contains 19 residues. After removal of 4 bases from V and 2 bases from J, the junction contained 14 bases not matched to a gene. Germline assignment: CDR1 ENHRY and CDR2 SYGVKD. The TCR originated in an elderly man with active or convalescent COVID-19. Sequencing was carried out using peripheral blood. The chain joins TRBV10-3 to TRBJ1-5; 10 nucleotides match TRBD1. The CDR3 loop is CAISGSPTSGTGGNQPQHF. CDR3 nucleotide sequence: TGTGCCATCAGTGGGTCCCCTACTTCCGGGACAGGGGGCAATCAGCCCCAGCATTTT.